The rows below give T cell receptor beta chains drawn from one sample of a study of blood T cell repertoires in COVID-19. Sequencing used immunoSEQ multiplex PCR; TCRdb keeps in-frame clones, though not all of them. There are about 150,000 clones in the sample; 86% occur only once, and 4% lies in the top ten. Material for sequencing was peripheral blood. The receptors were sampled from a woman aged 70-85 years with acute or convalescent COVID-19. The CDR3 runs from the conserved cysteine through the conserved F or W. The D gene is left open where the match is weak. Size tells how often a clone was seen (once, few, many) or the class of an expanded clone, and some rows leave it out.

j_call v_call clone_size d_call cdr3_nt cdr3_aa
TRBJ2-7 TRBV9 - TRBD1 TGTGCCAGCAGCGTCGGACAGGGGCGCTACGAGCAGTACTTC CASSVGQGRYEQYF
TRBJ1-5 TRBV5-1 - TRBD1 TGCGCCAGCAGCTACACCCCGACAGGGGTCGGCAATCAGCCCCAGCATTTT CASSYTPTGVGNQPQHF
TRBJ1-4 TRBV12-3/TRBV12-4 - TRBD1 TGTGCCAGCAGAGCCTATGGACAGGGAAAACTGTTTTTT CASRAYGQGKLFF
TRBJ1-2 TRBV5-4 once - TGTGCCAGCAGCTTTGATGAGAGCTATGGCTACACCTTC CASSFDESYGYTF
TRBJ1-2 TRBV2 - - TGTGCCGTTAGCACCCCATCAAATGGCTACACCTTC CAVSTPSNGYTF
TRBJ1-6 TRBV2 - - TGTGCCAGCATCAAGGCGGGACGGGATAATTCACCCCTCCACTTT CASIKAGRDNSPLHF
TRBJ2-2 TRBV9 - TRBD1 TGTGCCAGCAGTCTGACAGGGGGCGCAAACACCGGGGAGCTGTTTTTT CASSLTGGANTGELFF
TRBJ2-1 TRBV7-3 few TRBD2 TGTGCCAGCAGCTTAAATCCGGGACTAGCGGGACCCTACAATGAGCAGTTCTTC CASSLNPGLAGPYNEQFF
TRBJ1-1 TRBV9 - TRBD1 TGTGCCAGCAGCCCCAGACAGGGCCTGAACACTGAAGCTTTCTTT CASSPRQGLNTEAFF
TRBJ1-1 TRBV6-5 - - TGTGCCAGCAAAGGGCAGGGCCACACTGAAGCTTTCTTT CASKGQGHTEAFF
TRBJ1-3 TRBV13 - TRBD1 TGTGCCAGCAGCTTGGGGACAGGGAGAGACACCATATATTTT CASSLGTGRDTIYF
TRBJ1-2 TRBV7-2 few - TGTGCCAGCAGCTTAGCCGGCGGAGGGTCTACCTATGGCTACACCTTC CASSLAGGGSTYGYTF
TRBJ2-3 TRBV27 - - TGTGCCAGCAGTTTGCAACTAGGTACAGATACGCAGTATTTT CASSLQLGTDTQYF
TRBJ2-3 TRBV5-4 - - TGTGCCAGCAGTTTTAGGAAGACTAGCACAGATACGCAGTATTTT CASSFRKTSTDTQYF
TRBJ2-5 TRBV19 - TRBD1 TGTGCCAGTAGCACCACGGGACAGGGCGTGATAGAGACCCAGTACTTC CASSTTGQGVIETQYF
TRBJ1-3 TRBV3-1/TRBV3-2 - - TGTGCCAGCAGCCAAGATGGCGGAAACACCATATATTTT CASSQDGGNTIYF
TRBJ1-1 TRBV3-1/TRBV3-2 - - TGTGCCAGCAGCCAAACTTGGGGAGACACTGAAGCTTTCTTT CASSQTWGDTEAFF
TRBJ2-3 TRBV9 few - TGTGCCAGCAGGGGAGAGGGCGGGCAGTATTTT CASRGEGGQYF
TRBJ2-1 TRBV12-3/TRBV12-4 - - TGTGCCAGCAGAACAGGGTACAATGAGCAGTTCTTC CASRTGYNEQFF
TRBJ1-2 TRBV6-2/TRBV6-3 - - TGTGCCAGCAGTGCAACAGACAAACCCCTCTATGGCTACACCTTC CASSATDKPLYGYTF
TRBJ1-2 TRBV7-2 few - TGTGCCAGCAGCTTAGGGGGGGGCAGGGGCTATGGCTACACCTTC CASSLGGGRGYGYTF
TRBJ2-7 TRBV28 - - TGTGCCAGCAGTATTTACTACGAGCAGTACTTC CASSIYYEQYF
TRBJ2-1 TRBV29-1 - - TGCAGCGTTGAGACCGGGGAAACCACCTACAATGAGCAGTTCTTC CSVETGETTYNEQFF
TRBJ1-1 TRBV6-1 - - TGTGCCAGCAGTGAACGTATGGCTTTCTTT CASSERMAFF
TRBJ2-1 TRBV19 - TRBD2 TGTGCCAGCACCTTAGCGGGGAATCATTACAATGAGCAGTTCTTC CASTLAGNHYNEQFF
TRBJ2-7 TRBV4-3 - - TGCGCCAGCAGCCAAGATCCGGTGGACTTCTCCTACGAGCAGTACTTC CASSQDPVDFSYEQYF
TRBJ2-5 TRBV12-3/TRBV12-4 - - TGTGCCAGCAGTTTCCTTCAGCAAGAGACCCAGTACTTC CASSFLQQETQYF
TRBJ1-4 TRBV19 - - TGTGCCAGTAGTATCCGGGTGGCGGAAAAACTGTTTTTT CASSIRVAEKLFF
TRBJ1-5 TRBV4-3 - - TGCGCCAGCAGCGACCAGGTCGGGGGCAATCAGCCCCAGCATTTT CASSDQVGGNQPQHF
TRBJ2-2 TRBV24-1 - - TGTGCCACCAGTCCAGGGACGAACACCGGGGAGCTGTTTTTT CATSPGTNTGELFF
TRBJ1-2 TRBV4-3 few - TGCGCCAGCAGCCAAGACCTGGTGGGCTATTATGGCTACACCTTC CASSQDLVGYYGYTF
TRBJ2-1 TRBV19 - TRBD1 TGTGCCAGTAGCCCCTCCGGGACAGGCCTGGATGAGCAGTTCTTC CASSPSGTGLDEQFF
TRBJ2-5 TRBV6-5 - - TGTGCCAGCAGATTAACTAGTTTCTTTGTGGAGACCCAGTACTTC CASRLTSFFVETQYF
TRBJ1-1 TRBV27 - - TGTGCCAGCAGTTTAGGTGCCGGGGGCACTGAAGCTTTCTTT CASSLGAGGTEAFF
TRBJ1-1 TRBV7-9 - - TGTGCCAGCAGCTTGGGGACGGGGGGATTGAACACTGAAGCTTTCTTT CASSLGTGGLNTEAFF
TRBJ1-2 TRBV24-1 - - TGTGCCACCAGTGTGTCTCCAGTCAACTATGGCTACACCTTC CATSVSPVNYGYTF
TRBJ2-1 TRBV19 - TRBD2 TGTGCCAGTAGTACCCGAGGTCGGCGGGAGTACAATGAGCAGTTCTTC CASSTRGRREYNEQFF
TRBJ2-1 TRBV30 - - TGTGCCTGGAGTGTACCAGCAGGAACCCAGTTCTTC CAWSVPAGTQFF
TRBJ2-5 TRBV4-1 - - TGCGCCAGCAGCCAAGCCGGGGGAAGGGAGACCCAGTACTTC CASSQAGGRETQYF
TRBJ2-1 TRBV10-3 few TRBD1 TGTGCCATCAGTGAGCCCCAGAGGACAGGGTGGAATGAGCAGTTCTTC CAISEPQRTGWNEQFF
TRBJ2-7 TRBV28 - TRBD2 TGTGCCAGCACCGAAAGCGGGAGTAGCGAGCAGTACTTC CASTESGSSEQYF
TRBJ2-1 TRBV10-3 - TRBD2 TGTGCCATCAGTGAGGGTTACCCCGGGACTAGCGGGAGGGCCTACAATGAGCAGTTCTTC CAISEGYPGTSGRAYNEQFF
TRBJ1-1 TRBV28 once - TGTGCCAGCACCATCCTCAGGGGTACAGCAGTAGAAGCTTTCTTT CASTILRGTAVEAFF
TRBJ1-5 TRBV28 - - TGTGCCAGCAGTGTGGGGTCTTCATGGGGAGGGAATCAGCCCCAGCATTTT CASSVGSSWGGNQPQHF
TRBJ1-6 TRBV30 - - TGTGCCTGGAGAGGGAGGACGGAAAATTCACCCCTCCACTTT CAWRGRTENSPLHF
TRBJ1-3 TRBV7-2 - TRBD1 TGTGCCAGCAGCTTAGGCCCGGACAGGACTGGAAACACCATATATTTT CASSLGPDRTGNTIYF
TRBJ2-1 TRBV4-1 - TRBD1 TGCGCCAGCAGCCAAGATCGGACAGGTTCCTACAATGAGCAGTTCTTC CASSQDRTGSYNEQFF
TRBJ2-6 TRBV6-5 - - TGTGCCAGCAGTTACGGTTCGGGGGCTGGGGCCAACGTCCTGACTTTC CASSYGSGAGANVLTF
TRBJ1-6 TRBV28 - TRBD1 TGTGCCAGCAGTCCTGGGACAGTCGGGTCACCCCTCCACTTT CASSPGTVGSPLHF
TRBJ1-6 TRBV27 - TRBD1 TGTGCCAGCAGTCCTTCTTGGACAGGTTATAATTCACCCCTCCACTTT CASSPSWTGYNSPLHF
TRBJ2-5 TRBV10-3 - TRBD2 TGTGCCGTCAGGCGGGAGGAAATTACGACCCAGTACTTC CAVRREEITTQYF
TRBJ1-1 TRBV7-2 - TRBD1 TGTGCCAGCAGCTTCGGACAGGGGGTTATGAACACTGAAGCTTTCTTT CASSFGQGVMNTEAFF
TRBJ1-3 TRBV19 - - TGTGCCAGTAGTGAACAGGGTCAGCACTCTGGAAACACCATATATTTT CASSEQGQHSGNTIYF
TRBJ2-7 TRBV2 many - TGTGCCAGCAGTGAACAGGGGGGATTGTCCTACGAGCAGTACTTC CASSEQGGLSYEQYF
TRBJ1-4 TRBV6-2/TRBV6-3 - - TGTGCCAGCAGTTACGTTGACGGGGAAAAACTGTTTTTT CASSYVDGEKLFF
TRBJ1-6 TRBV28 - - TGTGCCAGCAGACAGGGCCTCACTATGGTGGCCCTCCACTTT CASRQGLTMVALHF
TRBJ2-2 TRBV4-3 - - TGCGCCAGCAGCCAAGCTAGGCCAGTCCGGACCGGGGAGCTGTTTTTT CASSQARPVRTGELFF
TRBJ1-5 TRBV6-2/TRBV6-3 - - TGTGCCAGCAGTTACTCTGGAGACAATCAGCCCCAGCATTTT CASSYSGDNQPQHF
TRBJ1-3 TRBV11-2 - - TGTGCCAGCAGCTTAATGGCAGGGGCCTCTGGAAACACCATATATTTT CASSLMAGASGNTIYF